A selection of T cell receptor beta chains follows, all from one sample in a study of early T cells in non-severe SARS-CoV-2 infection. In TCRdb, the 5' RACE reads were re-called with MiXCR into one record per CDR3 protein. The data hold about 98,000 distinct CDR3 sequences, with around 13% observed a single time. The sequenced material came from whole blood. These receptors were collected from an adult who was a healthcare worker with PCR-confirmed SARS-CoV-2 infection or an uninfected control (not recorded which). Each CDR3 is given with its conserved first and last residue. The D gene is left open where the match is weak. Size values are once, few and many counts, or a class for expanded clones, and some rows have none.

>TRBJ2-5|-|many|TRBV29-1
TGCAGCGGAGGGGAGGAGACCCAGTACTTC
CSGGEETQYF
>TRBJ2-6|TRBD1|many|TRBV5-1
TGCGCCAGCAGTAACACAGGGGCTGGGGCCAACGTCCTGACTTTC
CASSNTGAGANVLTF
>TRBJ2-7|-|-|TRBV7-9
TGTGCCAGCAGCAGCGGAGGGACCTACGAGCAGTACTTC
CASSSGGTYEQYF
>TRBJ2-6|-|few|TRBV18
TGTGCCAGCTCACCCCCCGGGACTGGGGCCAACGTCCTGACTTTC
CASSPPGTGANVLTF
>TRBJ2-7|TRBD1|many|TRBV20-1
TGCAGTGCTCGGACAGGGTTTTCCTACGAGCAGTACTTC
CSARTGFSYEQYF
>TRBJ2-3|-|-|TRBV6-4
TGTGCCAGCAGTGACGGTTCTACAGATACGCAGTGTTTT
CASSDGSTDTQCF
>TRBJ1-2|TRBD1|few|TRBV5-1
TGCGCCAGCAAACTCTCCGGGACAGCCGACGGCTACACCTTC
CASKLSGTADGYTF
>TRBJ2-7|TRBD2|many|TRBV27
TGTGCCAGCCGTTGGGGCGGGAGCGAGGCCTACGAGCAGTACTTC
CASRWGGSEAYEQYF
>TRBJ2-5|-|-|TRBV6-5
TGTGCCAGCGGATTTCAGAGGTACCAGACCCAGTACTTC
CASGFQRYQTQYF
>TRBJ2-3|TRBD1|many|TRBV10-3
TGTGCCATCAGTGTCACAGGGGCTGCAGATACGCAGTATTTT
CAISVTGAADTQYF
>TRBJ2-5|-|few|TRBV4-3
TGCGCCAGCAGCCAAGATCTGCGGGCTCAAGAGACCCAGTACTTC
CASSQDLRAQETQYF
>TRBJ2-7|TRBD2|many|TRBV20-1
TGCAGTGCCCCGAGCGGGACTCACTACGAGCAGTACTTC
CSAPSGTHYEQYF
>TRBJ2-1|TRBD2|-|TRBV20-1
TGCAGTGCCGTAGCGGGCGTGATGTTCTTC
CSAVAGVMFF
>TRBJ2-3|-|-|TRBV19
TGTGCCAGTAGTATTCTAGCCGGGATCACAGATACGCAGTATTTT
CASSILAGITDTQYF
>TRBJ1-1|TRBD1|-|TRBV20-1
TGCAGTGCTATGGACAGGGGGCTGAACACTGAAGCTTTCTTT
CSAMDRGLNTEAFF
>TRBJ2-1|TRBD2|few|TRBV6-5
TGTGCCAGCAGTTCGACTAGCGGGAGGGGTGAGCAGTTCTTC
CASSSTSGRGEQFF
>TRBJ1-4|-|few|TRBV12-3/TRBV12-4
TGTGCCAGCAGTTTCACCTTACTCCGGGGGGAACTGTTTTTT
CASSFTLLRGELFF
>TRBJ2-2|-|-|TRBV5-1
TGCGCCAGCAGCTTGAGAGCCGACGGGGAGCTGTTTTTT
CASSLRADGELFF
>TRBJ1-5|TRBD1|many|TRBV28
TGTGCCAGCAGTACCCACAGGGGAGGGCCAAATCAGCCCCAGCATTTT
CASSTHRGGPNQPQHF
>TRBJ1-5|TRBD1|-|TRBV27
TGTGCCAGCAGTTTGGGCAGGGGGCAGGGTCAGCCCCAGCATTTT
CASSLGRGQGQPQHF
>TRBJ2-1|TRBD2|few|TRBV11-2
TGTGCCAGCAGCTTAACGGGAGGCCCCGGGACCTACAATGAGCAGTTCTTC
CASSLTGGPGTYNEQFF
>TRBJ2-3|TRBD2|many|TRBV7-9
TGTGCCAGCAGCTCCAGGGGGACTAGCAGGGATACGCAGTATTTT
CASSSRGTSRDTQYF
>TRBJ2-1|TRBD2|many|TRBV29-1
TGCAGCGTTGACCCCGGACTAGCGGACAGAGGTGAGCAGTTCTTC
CSVDPGLADRGEQFF
>TRBJ2-2|-|few|TRBV6-4
TGTGCCAGCAGCGTTGACGAAACCGGGGAGCTGTTTTTT
CASSVDETGELFF
>TRBJ2-7|TRBD1|few|TRBV14
TGTGCCAGCAGCCAAGAAGAGTGGGGACAGGGACCCTACGAGCAGTACTTC
CASSQEEWGQGPYEQYF
>TRBJ1-1|-|-|TRBV20-1
TGCAGTGCTAGGATACAGGGGAACACTGAAGCTTTCTTT
CSARIQGNTEAFF
>TRBJ2-1|-|once|TRBV24-1
TGTGCCACCCGGGACGGACCATACAATGAGCAGTTCTTC
CATRDGPYNEQFF
>TRBJ2-3|-|many|TRBV28
TGTGCCAGCAGTTTACGAACCCCCCTGAGTACGCAGTATTTT
CASSLRTPLSTQYF
>TRBJ2-7|TRBD2|few|TRBV29-1
TGCAGCGTTGAAGGCGGGAGAGAAGGATACGAGCAGTACTTC
CSVEGGREGYEQYF
>TRBJ1-2|TRBD1|-|TRBV29-1
TGCAGCGCTAAACAGGGGCGAGGTGGCTACACCTTC
CSAKQGRGGYTF
>TRBJ2-7|-|few|TRBV20-1
TGCAGTGCTAGGTCGGGGCGGCCGCAGGCCCTCTACGAGCAGTACTTC
CSARSGRPQALYEQYF
>TRBJ1-6|TRBD1|-|TRBV10-3
TGTGCCATCCGGCGTATGGACAGGGATTCACCCCTCCACTTT
CAIRRMDRDSPLHF
>TRBJ1-4|TRBD1|few|TRBV2
TGTGCCAGCACTGGGGACAGAAATAATGAAAAACTGTTTTTT
CASTGDRNNEKLFF
>TRBJ2-5|-|many|TRBV14
TGTGCCAGCAGCCAAACCTTTCATACGGCCCAGTACTTC
CASSQTFHTAQYF
>TRBJ1-5|-|few|TRBV5-6
TGTGCCAGCAGCTTGGGGGACTACAGTCAGCCCCAGCATTTT
CASSLGDYSQPQHF
>TRBJ2-7|TRBD2|few|TRBV28
TGTGCCAGCAGTTTAGGGCTAGCGGGAGGGATCTACGAGCAGTACTTC
CASSLGLAGGIYEQYF
>TRBJ2-6|-|few|TRBV3-1
TGTGCCAGCAGCCAAGGGCGGCCAGGGGCCAACGTCCTGACTTTC
CASSQGRPGANVLTF
>TRBJ1-2|-|many|TRBV5-1
TGCGCCAGCAGCCCCCTAGGAGGGGACGATGGCTACACCTTC
CASSPLGGDDGYTF
>TRBJ1-2|-|few|TRBV27
TGTGCCAGCAGTTTTGGGGGGGCGAATGGCTACACCTTC
CASSFGGANGYTF
>TRBJ2-7|-|few|TRBV28
TGTGCCAGCAGTTCTGATTGGGTCGCTAGGGGTTCGTTCTACGAGCAGTACTTC
CASSSDWVARGSFYEQYF
>TRBJ2-1|TRBD2|many|TRBV2
TGTGCCAGCAGTATACGACTAGCGGGGTTCAGCTCCTACAATGAGCAGTTCTTC
CASSIRLAGFSSYNEQFF
>TRBJ2-5|TRBD2|few|TRBV20-1
TGCAGTGCCAGAGGCCTAGCGGAACGAAACCCCCAAGAGACCCAGTACTTC
CSARGLAERNPQETQYF
>TRBJ2-6|-|many|TRBV6-2/TRBV6-3
TGTGCCAGCAGTCCGCGCTCTGGGGCCAACGTCCTGACTTTC
CASSPRSGANVLTF
>TRBJ2-2|-|few|TRBV11-3
TGTGCCAGCAGCGTAGGACGCTACGGGGAGCTGTTTTTT
CASSVGRYGELFF